The 21 T cell receptor beta chains below were found in one sample sequenced in a study of beta chain features in type 1 diabetes. Whole-study results and caveats: Shortening of TCRB CDR3s, moderate but significant, appeared in all four CD4+ subsets of Type 1 diabetes patients.

cDNA synthesis used the whole RNA isolate, giving expressed TCRB sequences. Only in-frame clones appear in the TCRdb table, and some are missing; sequencing was by immunoSEQ multiplex PCR. This repertoire shows fewer than 350,000 clones, about 15% found once; its top ten account for around 0.015%. Their antigens remain unidentified. The sequenced sample consisted of naive CD4+ T cells from blood. These receptors all come from a man aged 18-30 years with type 1 diabetes.

V and J are TRBV5-1 and TRBJ2-5, with D maybe TRBD2 (6 bases). CDR3 length equals 16 residues. Trimming stripped 0 bases from V and 2 bases from J, with 14 bases between. In germline, CDR1 is SGHRS, CDR2 YFSETQ. This CDR3 reads CASSLGLVLGQETQYF. CDR3 DNA: TGCGCCAGCAGCTTGGGACTAGTATTGGGGCAAGAGACCCAGTACTTC.

The count of this clone is one. The chain recombines TRBV7-9 with TRBJ1-1; possibly TRBD1 for D (6 bases). The germline V gene has CDR1 SEHNR and CDR2 FQNEAQ (reference sequence). The V end was cut by 1 base, the J end by 6 bases, with 12 bases between. The CDR3 spans 14 residues. In DNA, the CDR3 is TGTGCCAGCAGCTTAGTGGCGGGGGCGTCTGAAGCTTTCTTT. This translates into CASSLVAGASEAFF.

This clone was detected a few times. V and J are TRBV7-7 and TRBJ2-1; a possible D gene is TRBD2 (5 bases). V lost 3 bases and J lost 5, with 11 bases in between. CDR1 is SSHAT and CDR2 is FNYEAQ in the germline V gene (reference sequence). The CDR3 loop spans 14 amino acids. This CDR3 reads CASSLQLADNEQFF. In DNA form, the CDR3 reads TGTGCCAGCAGCTTGCAGCTAGCAGACAATGAGCAGTTCTTC.

This rearrangement joins TRBV2 to TRBJ2-3, with D possibly matching TRBD2 (5 bases). From germline, CDR1 is SNHLY and CDR2 FYNNEI. V was shortened by 6 bases and J by 3 bases, with 13 bases between the two germline ends. The CDR3 has 14 residues. This CDR3 is CASSRSGRTDTQYF. The CDR3 DNA is TGTGCCAGCAGCCGAAGCGGCAGGACAGATACGCAGTATTTT. Combining the CDR3 with reference TRBV2 and TRBJ2-3 gives the whole variable domain EPEVTQTPSHQVTQMGQEVILRCVPISNHLYFYWYRQILGQKVEFLVSFYNNEISEKSEIFDDQFSVERPDGSNFTLKIRSTKLEDSAMYFCASSRSGRTDTQYFGPGTRLTVL.

V usage is TRBV2 and J usage is TRBJ2-5, with TRBD2 matching over 12 bases. CDR3 length: 15 amino acids. Unmatched junction bases numbered 10, after V lost 6 bases and J lost 8 bases. Germline assignment: CDR1 SNHLY and CDR2 FYNNEI. Here the CDR3 reads CASRPGLAGPQTQYF. CDR3 coding DNA: TGTGCCAGCAGGCCCGGACTAGCGGGGCCCCAAACCCAGTACTTC.

This clone came up a few times. The V and J genes are TRBV5-6 and TRBJ2-5; TRBD2 matches 7 bases. V dropped 9 bases and J dropped 5; count of bases not matched to a gene: 10. CDR1 SGHDT and CDR2 YYEEEE come from the germline V gene. The CDR3 spans 13 residues. CDR3 coding DNA: TGTGCCACCGAGGGGCGGGGGACCGAGACCCAGTACTTC. It is translated as CATEGRGTETQYF.

This clone was counted only a few times. The chain carries TRBV18 and TRBJ1-1, with TRBD1 matching over 8 bases. Unmatched junction bases numbered 11, after V lost 10 bases and J lost 1 base. Germline loops: CDR1 KGHSH, CDR2 LQKENI. CDR3 length equals 15 residues. The CDR3 loop reads CATLPRTGTNTEAFF. As DNA, the CDR3 is TGTGCCACCTTACCTAGGACAGGGACGAACACTGAAGCTTTCTTT. Full variable domain (missing parts from reference TRBV18 and TRBJ1-1): NAGVMQNPRHLVRRRGQEARLRCSPMKGHSHVYWYRQLPEEGLKFMVYLQKENIIDESGMPKERFSAEFPKEGPSILRIQQVVRGDSAAYFCATLPRTGTNTEAFFGQGTRLTVV.

The rearrangement joins TRBV6-5 to TRBJ1-2, with 7 bases that match TRBD1. CDR3 length: 14 residues. In germline, CDR1 is MNHEY, CDR2 SVGAGI. Trimming at V came to 5 bases and at J to 2 bases, leaving 5 bases not matched to a gene. This CDR3 is CASSETGRNYGYTF. CDR3 in DNA: TGTGCCAGCAGTGAGACAGGGCGGAACTATGGCTACACCTTC.

The chain has TRBV11-2 and TRBJ1-1; 9 nucleotides align to TRBD1. The germline CDR1 and CDR2 sequences are SGHAT and FQNNGV. The CDR3 spans 17 residues. V trimming: 6 bases; J trimming: 5 bases; junction bases outside the gene matches: 16. CDR3 amino acids: CASRPFRRDRVWTEAFF. CDR3 nucleotides: TGTGCCAGCAGACCTTTTCGCCGGGACAGGGTTTGGACTGAAGCTTTCTTT.

V and J are TRBV10-3 and TRBJ2-7; D might be TRBD1 (6 bases). The CDR3 is 13 residues long. Trimming removed 9 bases at V and 3 bases at J, with 15 bases between. Germline CDR1 ENHRY, CDR2 SYGVKD. CDR3 DNA: TGTGCCATTTCACGGGACACAGGCTACGAGCAGTACTTC. It translates to CAISRDTGYEQYF.

The chain links TRBV4-2 to TRBJ2-1; 8 nucleotides align to TRBD2. Germline CDR1 reads LGHNA; CDR2 reads YNFKEQ. This CDR3 comprises 18 residues. The trim removed 2 bases at V and 3 bases at J, leaving 12 bases unmatched. The CDR3 is CASSQLPIAGSLYNEQFF. Here the CDR3 DNA reads TGTGCCAGCAGCCAACTCCCTATAGCGGGATCGCTCTACAATGAGCAGTTCTTC.

There are a few counts of this clone. This CDR3 reads CAISGRAGEGQETQYF. The CDR3 DNA sequence: TGTGCCATCAGTGGGAGGGCGGGAGAGGGCCAAGAGACCCAGTACTTC. This chain connects TRBV10-3 to TRBJ2-5; 7 bases agree with TRBD2. CDR1 is ENHRY, CDR2 SYGVKD, per germline. The CDR3 extends over 16 amino acids. After removal of 4 bases from V and 1 base from J, the junction contained 9 bases not matched to a gene.

This clone was counted only a few times. This rearrangement joins TRBV4-3 to TRBJ2-7, with a tentative D call TRBD1 (5 bases). Germline lookup yields CDR1 LGHNA and CDR2 YSLEER. CDR3 length: 14 residues. V dropped 0 bases and J dropped 5 bases, with 11 bases sitting between them. The CDR3 nucleotides are TGCGCCAGCAGCCAAGATAGGTCCAGGGACGAGCAGTACTTC. It is translated as CASSQDRSRDEQYF.

In regard to this clone: The same CDR3 can be traced to other DNA sequences in this sample. This chain joins TRBV5-4 and TRBJ2-3; D uncertain. The germline V and J ends were trimmed by 4 bases and 3 bases, with 6 bases remaining between them. Germline V gene sequence: CDR1 SGHNT, CDR2 YYREEE (reference sequence). The CDR3 runs to 12 residues. The CDR3, as DNA: TGTGCCAGCAGCAGTAGTACAGATACGCAGTATTTT. Its protein is CASSSSTDTQYF.

The V and J genes are TRBV2 and TRBJ2-5; 10 bases align to TRBD2. Germline V CDR1 and CDR2: SNHLY, FYNNEI. Germline trimming cut 2 bases from V and 5 bases from J; bases unmatched to any gene: 11. This CDR3 region has 17 residues. The CDR3 DNA follows: TGTGCCAGCAGTGAACTAGCGGGGGTACTACGGTGGGAGACCCAGTACTTC. Translating gives CASSELAGVLRWETQYF.

The J gene is TRBJ2-7, the V gene TRBV28; no reliable D call. This CDR3 is 13 amino acids long. The germline CDR1 and CDR2 sequences are MDHEN and SYDVKM. V dropped 6 bases and J dropped 4 bases, with 13 bases sitting between them. CDR3 region: CASRAGILYEQYF. CDR3 nucleotide sequence: TGTGCCAGCAGGGCAGGAATACTTTACGAGCAGTACTTC.

Only a few counts were recorded for this clone. The chain joins TRBV18 to TRBJ2-7; 8 bases align to TRBD2. The CDR3 is 16 amino acids. Germline-derived CDR1 and CDR2 are KGHSH and LQKENI. With 4 bases clipped from V and 4 bases from J, the junction kept 12 bases outside the gene matches. The DNA for the CDR3 is TGTGCCAGCTCACGGGGAAGCGGGGGCGCCGGGTACGAGCAGTACTTC. It yields the protein CASSRGSGGAGYEQYF.

The CDR3 spells CASSVASGGGQFF. Here the CDR3 DNA reads TGTGCCAGCAGCGTGGCTAGCGGGGGGGGACAGTTCTTC. The chain couples TRBV9 to TRBJ2-1; 12 bases line up with TRBD2. Germline V gene lookup returns CDR1 SGDLS and CDR2 YYNGEE. The CDR3 spans 13 residues. The V segment lost 2 bases and the J segment 13 bases; nucleotides outside the gene matches: 4.

A few counts support this clone. V gene TRBV7-9 combines with J gene TRBJ2-3, with 7 bases aligning to TRBD2. The V segment lost 6 bases and the J segment 4 bases; nucleotides outside the gene matches: 4. Germline lookup yields CDR1 SEHNR and CDR2 FQNEAQ (reference sequence). This CDR3 is built from 13 residues. CDR3 sequence (DNA): TGTGCCAGCAGGCCGACTAGCCCAGATACGCAGTATTTT. Residues: CASRPTSPDTQYF.

V is TRBV7-2 and J is TRBJ2-3; 10 nucleotides agree with TRBD2. V gave up 2 bases and J gave up 1 base; unmatched junction bases: 12. Germline V gene lookup returns CDR1 SGHTA and CDR2 FQGNSA. This CDR3 comprises 19 residues. CDR3 sequence: CASSLNGGASGGGTDTQYF. The CDR3 DNA is TGTGCCAGCAGCTTAAATGGGGGGGCTAGCGGGGGTGGCACAGATACGCAGTATTTT.

This clone was recorded once. V gene TRBV16 combines with J gene TRBJ2-7; D remains ambiguous. Germline-derived CDR1 and CDR2 are KGHSY and FQNENV. Trimming took off 2 bases at V and 4 bases at J, with 15 bases between the two ends. The CDR3 extends over 15 amino acids. CDR3 coding DNA: TGTGCCAGCAGCCAAGAGATCGGTGAATTTTACGAGCAGTACTTC. This sequence encodes CASSQEIGEFYEQYF.